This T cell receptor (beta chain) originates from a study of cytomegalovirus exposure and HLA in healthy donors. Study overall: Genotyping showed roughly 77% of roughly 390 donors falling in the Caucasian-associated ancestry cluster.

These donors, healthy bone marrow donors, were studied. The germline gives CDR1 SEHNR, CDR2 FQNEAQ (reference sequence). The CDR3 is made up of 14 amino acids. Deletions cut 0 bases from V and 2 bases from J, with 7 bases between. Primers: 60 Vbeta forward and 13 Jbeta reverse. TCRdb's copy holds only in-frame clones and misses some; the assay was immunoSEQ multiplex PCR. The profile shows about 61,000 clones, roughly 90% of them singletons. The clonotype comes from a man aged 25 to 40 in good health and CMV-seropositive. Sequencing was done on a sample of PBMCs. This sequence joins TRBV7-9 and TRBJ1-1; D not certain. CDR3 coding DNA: TGTGCCAGCAGCTTAGCGCGGGAAAACACTGAAGCTTTCTTT. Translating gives CASSLARENTEAFF.